These T cell receptor beta chains were read from a single sample in a study of CD8+CD57+ T cells in acquired aplastic anemia. Each CDR3 protein is one row after TCRdb ran MiXCR on the reads. This table has 150,000 to 200,000 distinct CDR3 sequences, around 50% appearing once. Material for sequencing was sorted CD4+, CD8+, or CD8+CD57+ T cells (not recorded which) from PBMCs. These receptors were collected from a human donor with aplastic anemia. Each CDR3 is given with its conserved first and last residue. D genes are given only for firm matches. Not every row has a clone size; where given, it reads once, few, many or a size class.

d_call: TRBD2
clone_size: few
v_call: TRBV10-3
j_call: TRBJ2-7
cdr3_nt: TGTGCCATCAGTGGGGGGGATAGCGGGAACCTGTACGAGCAGTACTTC
cdr3_aa: CAISGGDSGNLYEQYF

d_call: -
clone_size: -
v_call: TRBV6-2/TRBV6-3
j_call: TRBJ1-2
cdr3_nt: TGTGCCAGCAGTTCAAAGCGGGGGTCGCGGGGATCTATCTATGGCTACACCTTC
cdr3_aa: CASSSKRGSRGSIYGYTF

d_call: -
clone_size: many
v_call: TRBV5-5
j_call: TRBJ1-1
cdr3_nt: TGTGCCAGCAGCGTAGGCGACAGACTAGAAGCTTTCTTT
cdr3_aa: CASSVGDRLEAFF

d_call: -
clone_size: -
v_call: TRBV10-3
j_call: TRBJ2-3
cdr3_nt: TGTGCCATCATGACCAGCGATCCCACAGATACGCAGTATTTT
cdr3_aa: CAIMTSDPTDTQYF

d_call: TRBD2
clone_size: many
v_call: TRBV5-1
j_call: TRBJ2-5
cdr3_nt: TGCGCCAGCAGCTTGGCCGGGACTAGCGGGGCTAGGGCCCAGTACTTC
cdr3_aa: CASSLAGTSGARAQYF

d_call: -
clone_size: -
v_call: TRBV19
j_call: TRBJ1-1
cdr3_nt: TGTGCCAGTATGGGGGGGGGCTTAACTGAAGCTTTCTTT
cdr3_aa: CASMGGGLTEAFF

d_call: -
clone_size: -
v_call: TRBV4-1
j_call: TRBJ1-2
cdr3_nt: TGCGCCAGCAGCCCGGAAACAGATGGCTACACCTTC
cdr3_aa: CASSPETDGYTF

d_call: -
clone_size: -
v_call: TRBV12-3/TRBV12-4
j_call: TRBJ2-7
cdr3_nt: TGTGCCAGCAGTTACGGCGGGCTTACCTACGAGCAGTACTTC
cdr3_aa: CASSYGGLTYEQYF

d_call: TRBD2
clone_size: -
v_call: TRBV15
j_call: TRBJ2-3
cdr3_nt: TGTGCCACCAGCAGAGTTAGACTAGCGGGTAGCACAGATACGCAGTATTTT
cdr3_aa: CATSRVRLAGSTDTQYF

d_call: TRBD1
clone_size: -
v_call: TRBV2
j_call: TRBJ2-5
cdr3_nt: TGTGCCAGCAGTCGCCTGGGACAGGGCGGGGAGACCCAGTACTTC
cdr3_aa: CASSRLGQGGETQYF

d_call: -
clone_size: many
v_call: TRBV11-2
j_call: TRBJ2-5
cdr3_nt: TGTGCCAGCAGCTTAGCGTTCCAAGAGACTCAGTACTTC
cdr3_aa: CASSLAFQETQYF

d_call: TRBD2
clone_size: few
v_call: TRBV30
j_call: TRBJ2-1
cdr3_nt: TGTGCCCTTAATATCGGGAGGGCCGGTGAGCAGTTCTTC
cdr3_aa: CALNIGRAGEQFF

d_call: -
clone_size: -
v_call: TRBV13
j_call: TRBJ2-7
cdr3_nt: TGTGCCAGCAGCCAAGTACTGACAGGCACCTACGAGCAGTACTTC
cdr3_aa: CASSQVLTGTYEQYF

d_call: -
clone_size: many
v_call: TRBV7-8
j_call: TRBJ2-3
cdr3_nt: TGTGCCAGCAGCTTAGAATGGACTAGCACAGATACGCAGTATTTT
cdr3_aa: CASSLEWTSTDTQYF

d_call: TRBD1
clone_size: -
v_call: TRBV2
j_call: TRBJ1-2
cdr3_nt: TGTGCCAGCAGTGCTAGAGGGGGACAGACCCCCTATGGCTACACCTTC
cdr3_aa: CASSARGGQTPYGYTF

d_call: -
clone_size: many
v_call: TRBV2
j_call: TRBJ1-4
cdr3_nt: TGTGCCAGCATGGCCAGGGGTGAAAAACTGTTTTTT
cdr3_aa: CASMARGEKLFF

d_call: -
clone_size: many
v_call: TRBV20-1
j_call: TRBJ2-7
cdr3_nt: TGCAGTGCTAGCGGACCGGGGGCGACAGTCTACGAGCAGTACTTC
cdr3_aa: CSASGPGATVYEQYF

d_call: -
clone_size: -
v_call: TRBV24-1
j_call: TRBJ2-6
cdr3_nt: TGTGCCATAGGGCTCTCTGGGGCCAACGTCCTGACTTTC
cdr3_aa: CAIGLSGANVLTF

d_call: -
clone_size: once
v_call: TRBV20-1
j_call: TRBJ2-3
cdr3_nt: TGCAGTGCGAGGAGGACAGATACGCAGTATTTT
cdr3_aa: CSARRTDTQYF

d_call: TRBD2
clone_size: -
v_call: TRBV20-1
j_call: TRBJ2-3
cdr3_nt: TGCAGTGCTAGAGAGGTAGCGGGAGCAGATACGCAGTATTTT
cdr3_aa: CSAREVAGADTQYF

d_call: TRBD1
clone_size: few
v_call: TRBV19
j_call: TRBJ1-2
cdr3_nt: TGTGCCAGTAGACCGGGACAGGGGGGCTATGGCTACACCTTC
cdr3_aa: CASRPGQGGYGYTF

d_call: TRBD1
clone_size: many
v_call: TRBV7-2
j_call: TRBJ2-5
cdr3_nt: TGTGCCAGCAGTCGGGGACAGAAAGAGACCCAGTACTTC
cdr3_aa: CASSRGQKETQYF

d_call: TRBD1
clone_size: many
v_call: TRBV4-3
j_call: TRBJ2-7
cdr3_nt: TGCGCCAGCAGCCCCTGGACAGGGGGGTACGAGCAGTACTTC
cdr3_aa: CASSPWTGGYEQYF

d_call: TRBD1
clone_size: many
v_call: TRBV2
j_call: TRBJ1-2
cdr3_nt: TGTGCCAGCAGCCCCGGGACAGCCCGCTATGGCTACACCTTC
cdr3_aa: CASSPGTARYGYTF